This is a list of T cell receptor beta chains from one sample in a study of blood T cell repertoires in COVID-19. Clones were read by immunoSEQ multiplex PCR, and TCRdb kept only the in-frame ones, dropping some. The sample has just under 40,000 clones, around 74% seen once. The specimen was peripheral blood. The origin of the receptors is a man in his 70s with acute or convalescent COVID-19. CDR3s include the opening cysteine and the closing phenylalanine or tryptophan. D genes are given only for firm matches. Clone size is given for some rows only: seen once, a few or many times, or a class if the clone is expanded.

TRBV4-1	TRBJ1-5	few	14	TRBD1	TGCGCCAGCAGCCAGGGACAGGGCTATCAGCCCCAGCATTTT	CASSQGQGYQPQHF
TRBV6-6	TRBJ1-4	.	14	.	TGTGCCAGCTATAAACAGGGACGGAATGAAAAACTGTTTTTT	CASYKQGRNEKLFF
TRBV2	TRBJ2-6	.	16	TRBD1	TGTGCCAGAGGACAGGGCTTACTCTCTGGGGCCAACGTCCTGACTTTC	CARGQGLLSGANVLTF
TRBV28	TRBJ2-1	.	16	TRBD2	TGTGCCAGCAGTGGGGGGGATCGGAGCTCCTACAATGAGCAGTTCTTC	CASSGGDRSSYNEQFF
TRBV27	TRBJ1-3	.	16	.	TGTGCCAGCAGTTTATCTAGCGGGTATTCTGGAAACACCATATATTTT	CASSLSSGYSGNTIYF
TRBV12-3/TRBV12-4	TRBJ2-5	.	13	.	TGTGCCAGCAGACGCCGACTAGGGGAGACCCAGTACTTC	CASRRRLGETQYF
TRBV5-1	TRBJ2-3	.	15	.	TGCGCCAGCAGCTTGGACCAGGGTGCGGTAGATACGCAGTATTTT	CASSLDQGAVDTQYF
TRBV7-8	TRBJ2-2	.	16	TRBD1	TGTGCCAGCAGTTTTATCGGACAGGGGGCTTATGGGGAGCTGTTTTTT	CASSFIGQGAYGELFF
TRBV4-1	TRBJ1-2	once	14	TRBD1	TGCGCCAGCAGCCAGACGGGACAGGACGATGGCTACACCTTC	CASSQTGQDDGYTF
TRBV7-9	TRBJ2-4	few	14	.	TGTGCCAGCAGCTTAGTGACACAGAAAAACATTCAGTACTTC	CASSLVTQKNIQYF
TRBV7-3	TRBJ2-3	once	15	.	TGTGCCAGCAGCTCTGGGGCGTCCAGGGCAGATACGCAGTATTTT	CASSSGASRADTQYF
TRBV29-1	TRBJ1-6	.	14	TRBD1	TGCAGCGTTGCCGCCGGGGACAGGAATTCACCCCTCCACTTT	CSVAAGDRNSPLHF
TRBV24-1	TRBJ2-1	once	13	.	TGTGCCACCAGTGCGGGGTTTTACAATGAGCAGTTCTTC	CATSAGFYNEQFF
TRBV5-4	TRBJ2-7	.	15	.	TGTGCCAGCAGCCTTCCTGGGACAACGTTCTACGAGCAGTACTTC	CASSLPGTTFYEQYF
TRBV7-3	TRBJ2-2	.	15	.	TGTGCCAGCAAAGAGACTTCTGCGAACACCGGGGAGCTGTTTTTT	CASKETSANTGELFF
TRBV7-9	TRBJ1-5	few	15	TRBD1	TGTGCCAGCAGCTTTGGGACAGGGCCCAATCAGCCCCAGCATTTT	CASSFGTGPNQPQHF
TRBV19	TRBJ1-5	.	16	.	TGTGCCAGTAGTATGGGGGGCGGGGGTCGCGATCAGCCCCAGCATTTT	CASSMGGGGRDQPQHF
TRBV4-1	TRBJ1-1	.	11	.	TGCGCCACCACCTTCGGCACTGAAGCTTTCTTT	CATTFGTEAFF
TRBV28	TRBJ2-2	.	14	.	TGTGCCAGCAGTCTAGCATCCCTCACCGGGGAGCTGTTTTTT	CASSLASLTGELFF
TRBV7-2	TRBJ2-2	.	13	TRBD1	TGTGCCAGCAGCTTGACAGGGGTCGGGGAGCTGTTTTTT	CASSLTGVGELFF
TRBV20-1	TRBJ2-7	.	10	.	TGCAGTGCTACCAGGAACGAGCAGTACTTC	CSATRNEQYF
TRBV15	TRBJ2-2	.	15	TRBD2	TGTGCCACCAGCCCCGGGGGGACGAACACCGGGGAGCTGTTTTTT	CATSPGGTNTGELFF
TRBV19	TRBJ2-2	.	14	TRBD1	TGTGCCAGTAGGGGGACAGGGAACACCGGGGAGCTGTTTTTT	CASRGTGNTGELFF
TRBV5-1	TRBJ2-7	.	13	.	TGCGCCAGCAGCTTGGGTCGGGTCTACGAGCAGTACTTC	CASSLGRVYEQYF
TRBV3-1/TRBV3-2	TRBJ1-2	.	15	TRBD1	TGTGCCAGCAGCCAAGTTAGGACAGGGGGAGGTGGCTACACCTTC	CASSQVRTGGGGYTF
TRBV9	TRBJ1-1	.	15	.	TGTGCCAGCAGCGTAGGTGGGGGGTCGGGCACTGAAGCTTTCTTT	CASSVGGGSGTEAFF
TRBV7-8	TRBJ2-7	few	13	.	TGTGCCAGCAGCTCCCACGCTATATACGAGCAGTACTTC	CASSSHAIYEQYF
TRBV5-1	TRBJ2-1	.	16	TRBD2	TGCGCCAGCAGCTCGGGCGGGACTAGCGGGTTCAATGAGCAGTTCTTC	CASSSGGTSGFNEQFF
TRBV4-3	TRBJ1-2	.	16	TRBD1	TGCGCCAGCAGCCAAGGGGGGGGACAGGGTGACTATGGCTACACCTTC	CASSQGGGQGDYGYTF
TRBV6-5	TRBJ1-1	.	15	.	TGTGCCAGCAGTTACGGGGGGTCAATGAACACTGAAGCTTTCTTT	CASSYGGSMNTEAFF
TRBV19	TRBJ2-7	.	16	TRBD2	TGTGCCAGTAGTAGGGGACTAGCGGGGGACGCCTACGAGCAGTACTTC	CASSRGLAGDAYEQYF
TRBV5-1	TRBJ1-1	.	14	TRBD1	TGCGCCAGCAGCTTAGACAGGGCAAACACTGAAGCTTTCTTT	CASSLDRANTEAFF
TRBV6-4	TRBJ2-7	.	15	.	TGTGCCAGCAGTGAGGTGCCAGCGGACCGCAACGAGCAGTACTTC	CASSEVPADRNEQYF
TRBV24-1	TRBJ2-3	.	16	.	TGTGCCACCAGCCTGACGGGGTCTGGTGGCACAGATACGCAGTATTTT	CATSLTGSGGTDTQYF
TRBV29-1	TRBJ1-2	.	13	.	TGCAGCGTTACCCCCACAGCCTCTTTTGGCTACACCTTC	CSVTPTASFGYTF
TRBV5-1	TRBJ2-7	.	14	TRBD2	TGCGCCAGCAGCCCTGCGGGAGGGAGGAACGAGCAGTACTTC	CASSPAGGRNEQYF
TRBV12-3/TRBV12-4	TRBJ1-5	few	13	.	TGTGCCAGCAGTCCGACAGACAATCAGCCCCAGCATTTT	CASSPTDNQPQHF
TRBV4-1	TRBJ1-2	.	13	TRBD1	TGCGCCAGCAGCCAAGAGACAGGGGCGGACTACACCTTC	CASSQETGADYTF
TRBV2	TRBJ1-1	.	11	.	TGTGCCAGCAGGGTAACGGCTGAAGCTTTCTTT	CASRVTAEAFF
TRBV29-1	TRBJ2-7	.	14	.	TGCAGCGTTGGAGAGGCAGGGAAGGGCTACGAGCAGTACTTC	CSVGEAGKGYEQYF